Shown below are 3 T cell receptor beta chains from a single sample sequenced in a study of identical twins. TCRdb reprocessed the 5' RACE reads via MiXCR and lists one record per CDR3 protein. This sample carries fewer than 250,000 distinct CDR3 sequences, approximately 9% of them seen once, and the ten largest clones take roughly 5%. The sample consisted of memory (CD45RO+) T cells sorted from blood. Receptor source: a woman between 18 and 29 years old in good health.

This clonotype turned up a few times. A read error may produce the germline difference seen at one junction end. V gene TRBV3-1 combines with J gene TRBJ2-1; 11 bases match TRBD2. The CDR3 length is 17 residues. CDR1 and CDR2 from the germline V gene are LGHDT and YNNKEL (reference sequence). The CDR3 nucleotides read TGTGCCACCAGCAAGCAGGTAGCGGGGGGGCCTGGTAGTGAGCAGTTCTTC. Translation gives CATSKQVAGGPGSEQFF.

The CDR3 region has the DNA TGTGCCATCAGTGACATTCCGGCGGGAGCTTTCTTT. Protein: CAISDIPAGAFF. This rearrangement joins TRBV10-3 to TRBJ1-1; D unclear. The CDR3 is made up of 12 amino acids. The germline CDR1 and CDR2 sequences are ENHRY and SYGVKD. V lost 3 bases, J lost 10 bases, and 12 bases lay in between.

This clonotype has at least ten counts. This chain connects TRBV12-3 or TRBV12-4 to TRBJ2-1, with 8 nucleotides matching TRBD1. CDR3 length: 16 residues. V lost 6 bases and J lost 7; bases outside the gene matches: 14. The CDR3 loop reads CASSPTSQGVGNEQFF. The CDR3 coding sequence is TGTGCCAGCAGCCCTACCTCACAGGGGGTCGGAAATGAGCAGTTCTTC.